This entry lists 22 T cell receptor beta chains sequenced from one sample in a study of T cells after yellow fever vaccination. MiXCR, applied by TCRdb to the 5' RACE reads, yields one record per CDR3 protein. The table lists about 63,000 distinct CDR3 sequences, approximately 7% of them singletons. The sequencing here drew on CD8+ T cells sorted from PBMCs, taken 15 days after the yellow fever booster vaccination. These receptors all stem from a man between 25 and 39 years old who received the YFV17D yellow fever vaccine.

Only a few counts were recorded for this clonotype. The chain links TRBV7-4 to TRBJ2-7; 10 positions match TRBD2. The CDR3 runs to 22 residues. J lost 3 bases, V lost 2 bases, and 25 bases had no gene match. Germline lookup yields CDR1 SGHVT and CDR2 SQSDAQ. DNA of the CDR3: TGTGCCAGCAGCTTACCGGGGGGGGAGACTAGCGGGTCTTTGCTGGGGCTCTACGAGCAGTACTTC. As protein: CASSLPGGETSGSLLGLYEQYF.

V usage is TRBV4-3 and J usage is TRBJ2-7; 15 nucleotides line up with TRBD2. CDR1 is LGHNA, CDR2 YSLEER, per germline. J gave up 5 bases and V 0 bases, and 11 bases lay outside the gene matches. This CDR3 has 19 amino acids. The chain's CDR3 is CASSQDQPGLAGGQDEQYF. CDR3 bases: TGCGCCAGCAGCCAAGATCAACCGGGACTAGCGGGAGGACAGGACGAGCAGTACTTC.

The V gene is TRBV7-2, the J gene TRBJ2-3, with TRBD2 identical over 8 bases. Looked up from germline, CDR1 is SGHTA and CDR2 is FQGNSA. V lost 4 bases and J lost 7; bases outside the gene matches: 4. This CDR3 comprises 13 residues. The chain's CDR3 is CASSSGTSNTQYF. CDR3 nucleotide sequence: TGTGCCAGCAGCTCCGGGACTAGTAATACGCAGTATTTT.

This clonotype was recorded at least ten times. The chain couples TRBV27 to TRBJ1-1, with unresolved D. The V end lost 3 bases, the J end lost 0 bases, and 8 bases lay between the germline ends. The CDR3 totals 14 residues. CDR1 MNHEY and CDR2 SMNVEV come from the germline V gene (reference sequence). The CDR3 sequence: CASSFGNMNTEAFF. In DNA form, the CDR3 reads TGTGCCAGCAGTTTCGGGAACATGAACACTGAAGCTTTCTTT.

This clonotype was seen at least ten times. V gene TRBV9 combines with J gene TRBJ2-1; possibly TRBD2 for D (6 bases). V lost 2 bases and J 8 bases, leaving 17 bases between the germline ends. CDR1 SGDLS and CDR2 YYNGEE come from the germline V gene. The CDR3 sequence is 15 residues long. The CDR3 sequence: CASSVDSLSGDEQFF. The CDR3 region has the DNA TGTGCCAGCAGCGTCGACTCACTCTCGGGAGATGAGCAGTTCTTC.

This chain joins TRBV4-2 and TRBJ2-1, with TRBD2 as a possible D gene (5 bases). CDR3 size: 14 residues. V lost 3 bases and J lost 8, with 14 bases in between. Germline assignment: CDR1 LGHNA and CDR2 YNFKEQ. The CDR3 here is CASSHLLEQYEQFF. The CDR3 DNA reads TGTGCCAGCAGCCACCTACTAGAACAATATGAGCAGTTCTTC.

This clonotype showed up many times. V is TRBV27 and J is TRBJ2-1; 11 nucleotides match TRBD2. The J segment lost 9 bases and the V segment lost 5 bases, leaving 3 bases of the junction unmatched. This CDR3 has 13 residues. CDR1 and CDR2 (germline): MNHEY, SMNVEV (reference sequence). The chain's CDR3 is CASSGLAGIEQFF. CDR3 bases: TGTGCCAGCAGTGGACTAGCGGGTATTGAGCAGTTCTTC.

This clonotype was observed many times. This chain uses TRBV7-2 with TRBJ2-5, with TRBD2 matching 7 bases. Germline-derived CDR1 and CDR2 are SGHTA and FQGNSA. Unmatched junction bases numbered 11, after V lost 3 bases and J lost 4 bases. The length of the CDR3 is 16 residues. The CDR3 nucleotides are TGTGCCAGCAGCTTGGGTTACGGCGGGAGTTCAGAGACCCAGTACTTC. This codes for CASSLGYGGSSETQYF.

This clonotype was recorded many times. V usage is TRBV24-1 and J usage is TRBJ2-7, with D perhaps TRBD1 or TRBD2 (5 bases each). CDR3 length equals 13 residues. Per germline, CDR1 KGHDR and CDR2 SFDVKD. V gave up 6 bases and J gave up 5 bases, with 13 bases separating them. This chain's CDR3 is CATSRFGTDEQYF. In DNA, the CDR3 is TGTGCCACCAGTAGATTCGGGACCGACGAGCAGTACTTC.

This clonotype was observed many times. This chain links TRBV29-1 with TRBJ2-7; no clear D. The CDR3 extends over 14 amino acids. V dropped 3 bases and J dropped 2 bases, with 14 bases sitting between them. The germline V gene has CDR1 SQVTM and CDR2 ANQGSEA. The CDR3 spells CSVDGSGTPYEQYF. CDR3 bases: TGCAGCGTTGACGGTAGTGGAACCCCCTACGAGCAGTACTTC.

This clonotype came up a few times. The chain joins TRBV6-2 or TRBV6-3 to TRBJ2-4, with D hard to call. From germline, CDR1 is MNHEY and CDR2 SVGEGT. There are 19 residues in the CDR3. V gave up 0 bases and J gave up 0 bases, with 18 bases separating them. This chain's CDR3 is CASSYSTAASPRAKNIQYF. CDR3 DNA: TGTGCCAGCAGTTACTCGACGGCTGCGTCCCCCCGAGCCAAAAACATTCAGTACTTC.

There are many counts of this clonotype. The chain uses TRBV27 and TRBJ2-5; D is unresolved. Between the trimmed V and J ends, which lost 3 bases and 0 bases, there was a span of 14 bases. Germline V gene sequence: CDR1 MNHEY, CDR2 SMNVEV (reference sequence). The CDR3 is 16 residues long. In DNA, the CDR3 is TGTGCCAGCAGTTTCTCTGCGGAGTGGTACCAAGAGACCCAGTACTTC. It encodes CASSFSAEWYQETQYF.

This chain connects TRBV15 to TRBJ2-7; D remains unclear. V shed 6 bases and J shed 2 bases, with 11 bases lying between them. This CDR3 spans 13 amino acids. In germline, CDR1 is LNHNV, CDR2 YYDKDF (reference sequence). CDR3 nucleotides: TGTGCCACCAGTTCCCCCGAGACCTACGAGCAGTACTTC. Translating gives CATSSPETYEQYF.

In this sample, this clonotype turned up many times. This sequence joins TRBV6-5 and TRBJ2-3; D might be TRBD1 or TRBD2, each matching 5 bases. This CDR3 comprises 13 residues. The germline gives CDR1 MNHEY, CDR2 SVGAGI. Trimming stripped 3 bases from V and 4 bases from J, with 8 bases between. The CDR3 region is CASSYGGSDTQYF. Written as DNA, the CDR3 is TGTGCCAGCAGTTATGGGGGATCAGATACGCAGTATTTT.

This clonotype was seen repeatedly, ten times or more. The V call is TRBV29-1, the J call TRBJ2-2, with 13 nucleotides matching TRBD2. J lost 5 bases, V lost 5 bases, and 2 bases had no gene match. This CDR3 is built from 14 residues. CDR1 is SQVTM and CDR2 is ANQGSEA in the germline V gene. In DNA form, the CDR3 reads TGCAGCGTTATACTAGCGGGAGGGACCGGGGAGCTGTTTTTT. Translating gives CSVILAGGTGELFF.

Many counts were recorded for this clonotype. This rearrangement joins TRBV15 to TRBJ2-1; D unclear. Per germline, CDR1 LNHNV and CDR2 YYDKDF (reference sequence). The CDR3 length is 14 residues. V was cut by 4 bases and J by 7 bases, with 14 bases left in between. The CDR3 bases are TGTGCCACCAGCACCCTCGCATGGCTAAATGAGCAGTTCTTC. This encodes CATSTLAWLNEQFF.

There are many counts of this clonotype. V and J are TRBV6-1 and TRBJ2-4; TRBD1 matches at 8 bases. Germline CDR1 is MNHNS and CDR2 is SASEGT. The CDR3 totals 14 residues. After removal of 4 bases from V and 8 bases from J, the junction contained 7 bases not matched to a gene. The CDR3 DNA sequence: TGTGCCAGCAGTGGACTGGACAGGGATGACATTCAGTACTTC. Translated, it gives CASSGLDRDDIQYF.

This clonotype was recorded at least ten times. V and J are TRBV4-1 and TRBJ2-1; possibly TRBD2 for D (6 bases). The CDR3 extends over 15 amino acids. Per the germline V gene, CDR1 is MGHRA and CDR2 is YSYEKL. Trimming removed 1 base at V and 9 bases at J, with 16 bases between. DNA of the CDR3: TGCGCCAGCAGCCAAGGACTCGGGAGTGAGGGTGAGCAGTTCTTC. Translating gives CASSQGLGSEGEQFF.

This clonotype was detected many times. The gene calls are TRBV9 and TRBJ2-5; D unresolved. The CDR3 spans 13 residues. The V gene's germline CDR1 is SGDLS and CDR2 YYNGEE. V was pared by 3 bases and J by 5 bases, with 11 bases between. CDR3 sequence reads: CASSADDRETQYF. The CDR3 bases are TGTGCCAGCAGCGCCGACGACCGGGAGACCCAGTACTTC. The full variable domain, rest sourced from reference TRBV9 and TRBJ2-5, is DSGVTQTPKHLITATGQRVTLRCSPRSGDLSVYWYQQSLDQGLQFLIQYYNGEERAKGNILERFSAQQFPDLHSELNLSSLELGDSALYFCASSADDRETQYFGPGTRLLVL.

The table lists this clonotype with many counts. V usage is TRBV27 and J usage is TRBJ2-3, with unresolved D. V shed 4 bases and J shed 4 bases, with 9 bases lying between them. Looked up from germline, CDR1 is MNHEY and CDR2 is SMNVEV (reference sequence). The CDR3 consists of 13 residues. DNA for the CDR3: TGTGCCAGCAGTTCCCGGCCTTCAGATACGCAGTATTTT. Protein sequence: CASSSRPSDTQYF.

V and J are TRBV7-9 and TRBJ2-1; 11 bases are shared with TRBD2. The CDR3 consists of 16 residues. Germline V gene data show CDR1 as SEHNR and CDR2 as FQNEAQ (reference sequence). V dropped 10 bases and J dropped 8; count of bases not matched to a gene: 16. The CDR3 region has the DNA TGTGCCACCGGCGGGGACACTAGCGGGAGATTATATGAGCAGTTCTTC. It encodes CATGGDTSGRLYEQFF.

To note about this clonotype: Given a much more abundant clone one base away, this may be a read error. V and J are TRBV29-1 and TRBJ2-1; D ambiguous. The CDR3 covers 12 residues. Germline V gives CDR1 SQVTM, CDR2 ANQGSEA. In nucleotides, the CDR3 is TGCAGCGTTGAACAATCCAGGAATGGGCAGTTCTTC. Translation gives CSVEQSRNGQFF.